This section outlines one T cell receptor (beta chain) sequence together with its context. Original processing methods: Estimated nucleated cell counts came from reference gene primer amplification. Generated by immunoSEQ multiplex PCR, the TCRdb table keeps only in-frame clones and is missing some. That table is the source of V, J and clone size, and D and trimming were worked out from the DNA. The sample shows 120,000 to 150,000 clones, about four fifths of them seen only once. The source of the sample is a study of blood T cell repertoires in COVID-19. Study-wide background: The United States, Italy and Spain supplied acute and convalescent COVID-19 samples. The analysed material was cDNA or gDNA that came from T cells, B-cell-depleted T cells, or PBMCs.

Unmatched junction bases numbered 9, after V lost 5 bases and J lost 14 bases. Looked up from germline, CDR1 is MNHEY and CDR2 is SMNVEV (reference sequence). This CDR3 is built from 12 residues. Seattle participants joined during active infection and were tracked over time. The sequencing input was peripheral blood. The TCR sequence derives from a young man with COVID-19, enrolled during active disease. The chain recombines TRBV27 with TRBJ2-1; 7 positions agree with TRBD1. The CDR3 region is CASSPAQGKEFF. CDR3 sequence (DNA): TGTGCCAGCAGTCCCGCACAGGGGAAGGAGTTCTTC.